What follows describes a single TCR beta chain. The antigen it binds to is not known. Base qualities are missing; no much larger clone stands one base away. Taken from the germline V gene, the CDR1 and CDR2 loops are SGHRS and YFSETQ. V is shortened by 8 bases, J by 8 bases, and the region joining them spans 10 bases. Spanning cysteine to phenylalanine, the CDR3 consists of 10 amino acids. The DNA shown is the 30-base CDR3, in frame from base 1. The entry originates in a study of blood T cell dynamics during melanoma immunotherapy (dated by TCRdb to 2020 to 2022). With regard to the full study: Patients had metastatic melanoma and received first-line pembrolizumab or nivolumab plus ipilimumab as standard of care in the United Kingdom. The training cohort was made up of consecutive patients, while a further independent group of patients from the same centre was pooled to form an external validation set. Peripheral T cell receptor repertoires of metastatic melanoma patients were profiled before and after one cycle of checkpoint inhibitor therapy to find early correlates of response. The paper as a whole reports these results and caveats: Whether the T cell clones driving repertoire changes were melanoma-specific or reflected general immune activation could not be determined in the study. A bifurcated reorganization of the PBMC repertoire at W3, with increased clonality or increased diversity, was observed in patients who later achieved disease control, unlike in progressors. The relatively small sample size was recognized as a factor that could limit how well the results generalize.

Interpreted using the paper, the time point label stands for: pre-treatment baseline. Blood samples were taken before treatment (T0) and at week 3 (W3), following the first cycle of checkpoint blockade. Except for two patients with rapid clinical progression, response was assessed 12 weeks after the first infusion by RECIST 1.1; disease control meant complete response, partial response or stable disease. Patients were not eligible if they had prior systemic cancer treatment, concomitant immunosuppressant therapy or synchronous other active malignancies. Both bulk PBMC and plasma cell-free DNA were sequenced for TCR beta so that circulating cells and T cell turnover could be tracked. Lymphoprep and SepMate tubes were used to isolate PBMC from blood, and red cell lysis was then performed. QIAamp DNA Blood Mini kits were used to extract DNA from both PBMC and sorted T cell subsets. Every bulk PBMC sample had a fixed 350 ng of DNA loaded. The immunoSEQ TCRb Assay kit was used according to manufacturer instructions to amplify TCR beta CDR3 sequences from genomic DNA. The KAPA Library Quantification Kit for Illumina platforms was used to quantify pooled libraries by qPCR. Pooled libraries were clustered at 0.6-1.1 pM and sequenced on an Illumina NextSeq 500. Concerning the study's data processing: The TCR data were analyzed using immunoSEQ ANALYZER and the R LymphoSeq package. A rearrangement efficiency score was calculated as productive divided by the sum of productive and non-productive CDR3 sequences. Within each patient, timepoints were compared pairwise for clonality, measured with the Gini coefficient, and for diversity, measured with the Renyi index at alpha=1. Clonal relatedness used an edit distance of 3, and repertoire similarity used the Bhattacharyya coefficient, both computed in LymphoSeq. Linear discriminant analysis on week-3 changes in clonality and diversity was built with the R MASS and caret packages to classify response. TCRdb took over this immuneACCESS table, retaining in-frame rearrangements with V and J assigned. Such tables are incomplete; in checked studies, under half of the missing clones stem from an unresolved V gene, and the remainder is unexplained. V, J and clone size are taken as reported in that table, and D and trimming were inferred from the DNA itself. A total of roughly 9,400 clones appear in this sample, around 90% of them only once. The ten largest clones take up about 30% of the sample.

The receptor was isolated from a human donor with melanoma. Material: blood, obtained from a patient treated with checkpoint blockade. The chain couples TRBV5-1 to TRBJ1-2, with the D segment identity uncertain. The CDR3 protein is CASGDRGYTF. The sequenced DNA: TGCGCCAGTGGCGATCGAGGCTACACCTTC.